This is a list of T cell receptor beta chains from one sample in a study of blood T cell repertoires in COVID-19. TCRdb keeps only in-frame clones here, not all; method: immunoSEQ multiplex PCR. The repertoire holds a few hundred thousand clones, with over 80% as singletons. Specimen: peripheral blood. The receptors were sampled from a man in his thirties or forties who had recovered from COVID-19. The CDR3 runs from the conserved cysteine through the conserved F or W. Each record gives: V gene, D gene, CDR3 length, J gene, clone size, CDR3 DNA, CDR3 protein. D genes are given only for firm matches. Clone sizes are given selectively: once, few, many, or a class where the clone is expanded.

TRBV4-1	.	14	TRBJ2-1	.	TGCGCCAGCAGCCAAGAAGGTAGCATCCATGAGCAGTTCTTC	CASSQEGSIHEQFF
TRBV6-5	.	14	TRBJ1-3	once	TGTGCCACCCGCTCAACAGGCTCTGGAAACACCATATATTTT	CATRSTGSGNTIYF
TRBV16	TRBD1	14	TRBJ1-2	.	TGTGCCAGCAGCCAAACAGGGGGCTATTACGGCTACACCTTC	CASSQTGGYYGYTF
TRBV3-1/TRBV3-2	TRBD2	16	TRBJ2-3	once	TGTGCCAGCACCCCCTTCCGGAGCGGGGGGGCAAATACGCAGTATTTT	CASTPFRSGGANTQYF
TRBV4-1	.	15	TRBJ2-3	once	TGCGCCAGCAGCCAAGAACCCTCGGTCACAGATACGCAGTATTTT	CASSQEPSVTDTQYF
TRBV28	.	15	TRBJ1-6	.	TGTGCCAGCAGTTTAGGCCAGTGGACTTATTCACCCCTCCACTTT	CASSLGQWTYSPLHF
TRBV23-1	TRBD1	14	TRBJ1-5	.	TGCGCCAGCAGTCTGACAGGGAGGAATCAGCCCCAGCATTTT	CASSLTGRNQPQHF
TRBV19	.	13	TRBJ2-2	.	TGTGCCTCCACCGCCGGGTTCGCCGGGGAGCTGTTTTTT	CASTAGFAGELFF
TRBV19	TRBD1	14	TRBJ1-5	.	TGTGCCAGTATGGGAGGGACAGGGAGGCAGCCCCAGCATTTT	CASMGGTGRQPQHF
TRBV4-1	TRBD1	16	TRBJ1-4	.	TGCGCCAGCAGCCGAGGGCCGGCCCCAGGGGGTGAAAAACTGTTTTTT	CASSRGPAPGGEKLFF
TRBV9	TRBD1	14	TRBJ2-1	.	TGTGCCAGCAGCGTAGCCAGGGGGCTGAATGAGCAGTTCTTC	CASSVARGLNEQFF
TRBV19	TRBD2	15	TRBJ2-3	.	TGTGCCAGTAGAATAAGCGGGGCCAGCACAGATACGCAGTATTTT	CASRISGASTDTQYF
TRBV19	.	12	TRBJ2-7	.	TGTGCCAGTAGTATATCAGGGGCCGAGCAGTACTTC	CASSISGAEQYF
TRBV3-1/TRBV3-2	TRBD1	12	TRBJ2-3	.	TGTGCCAGCAGCCAAGCGGGGACAGGGTTCTTTTTT	CASSQAGTGFFF
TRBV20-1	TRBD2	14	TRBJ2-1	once	TGCAGTGCTAGTTGGCGGGGGGAAAGGAATGAGCAGTTCTTC	CSASWRGERNEQFF
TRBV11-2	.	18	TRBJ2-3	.	TGTGCCAGCCGCAGCTTAAGGGGTCGGGGGGCCGTAGCAGATACGCAGTATTTT	CASRSLRGRGAVADTQYF
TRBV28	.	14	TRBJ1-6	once	TGTGCCAGCACCCCGGCCGGGGGTGGGTCACCCCTCCACTTT	CASTPAGGGSPLHF
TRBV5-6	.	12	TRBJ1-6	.	TGTGCCAGCAGCTTGCCAAATTCACCCCTCCACTTT	CASSLPNSPLHF
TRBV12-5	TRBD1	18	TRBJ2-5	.	TGTGCTAGTGGTGGCCCCCCGGGACAGAAAAGTAGGACGGAGACCCAGTACTTC	CASGGPPGQKSRTETQYF
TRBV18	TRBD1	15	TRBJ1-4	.	TGTGCCAGCTCACTGGGGACAGCAACTAATGAAAAACTGTTTTTT	CASSLGTATNEKLFF
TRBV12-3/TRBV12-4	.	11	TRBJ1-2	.	TGTGCCAGCAGTTTACGGTCAGGCTACACCTTC	CASSLRSGYTF
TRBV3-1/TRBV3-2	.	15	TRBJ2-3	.	TGTGCCAGCAGCCAAGCTTCACGGGGGGCCGATACGCAGTATTTT	CASSQASRGADTQYF
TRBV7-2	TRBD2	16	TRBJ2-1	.	TGTGCCAGCAGCTCTTATACTAGCGGGACGAACAATGAGCAGTTCTTC	CASSSYTSGTNNEQFF
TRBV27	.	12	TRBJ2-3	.	TGTGCCAGCAGTTTCACTGGAGATACGCAGTATTTT	CASSFTGDTQYF
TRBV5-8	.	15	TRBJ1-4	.	TGTGCCAGCAGCTTGATGGGACGGGGGGACGAAAAACTGTTTTTT	CASSLMGRGDEKLFF
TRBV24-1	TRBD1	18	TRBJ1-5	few	TGTGCCACCAGTGATTTCCCCGGGACAGGGGGCATCGATCAGCCCCAGCATTTT	CATSDFPGTGGIDQPQHF
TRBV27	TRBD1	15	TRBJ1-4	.	TGTGCCAGCAGGACCCTGACAGGGTATAATGAAAAACTGTTTTTT	CASRTLTGYNEKLFF
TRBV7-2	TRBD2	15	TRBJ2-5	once	TGTGCCAGCAGCTTCACAGAGCGGGGGGGTGGGACCCAGTACTTC	CASSFTERGGGTQYF
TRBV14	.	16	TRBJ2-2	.	TGTGCCAGCAGCCGGCATGGCGGAGCGAACACCGGGGAGCTGTTTTTT	CASSRHGGANTGELFF
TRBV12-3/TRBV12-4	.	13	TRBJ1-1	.	TGTGCCGGGGGGATACAGGAGGGCACTGAAGCTTTCTTT	CAGGIQEGTEAFF
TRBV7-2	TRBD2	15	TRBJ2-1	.	TGTGCCAGCAGCCCTGGGAGCGGGGGGGCAAATGAGCAGTTCTTC	CASSPGSGGANEQFF
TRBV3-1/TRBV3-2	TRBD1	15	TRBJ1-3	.	TGTGCCAGCAGCCAAGGATGGCAGGGGGGAGCGACCATATATTTT	CASSQGWQGGATIYF
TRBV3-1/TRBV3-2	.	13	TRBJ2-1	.	TGTGCCAGCAGCCAGGCTGCAACGTTTGAGCAGTTCTTC	CASSQAATFEQFF
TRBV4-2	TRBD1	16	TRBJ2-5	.	TGTGCCAGCAGCCAAGCCCCGACAGGGGCCCAAGAGACCCAGTACTTC	CASSQAPTGAQETQYF
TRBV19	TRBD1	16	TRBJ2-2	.	TGTGCCAGTACCAGGGGCGGGACAGGGGGGAACGGGGAGCTGTTTTTT	CASTRGGTGGNGELFF